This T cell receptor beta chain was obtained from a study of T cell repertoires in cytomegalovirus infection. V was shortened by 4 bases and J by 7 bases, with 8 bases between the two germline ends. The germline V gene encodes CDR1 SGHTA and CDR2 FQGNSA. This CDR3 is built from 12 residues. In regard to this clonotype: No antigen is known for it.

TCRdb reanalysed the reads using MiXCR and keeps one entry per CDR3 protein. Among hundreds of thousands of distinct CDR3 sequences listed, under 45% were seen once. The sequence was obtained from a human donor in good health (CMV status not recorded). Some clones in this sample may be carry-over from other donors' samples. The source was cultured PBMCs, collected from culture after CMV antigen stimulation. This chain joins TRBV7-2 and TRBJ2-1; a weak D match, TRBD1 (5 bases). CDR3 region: CASSYRLNEQFF. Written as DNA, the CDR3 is TGTGCCAGCAGCTACAGGTTAAATGAGCAGTTCTTC.